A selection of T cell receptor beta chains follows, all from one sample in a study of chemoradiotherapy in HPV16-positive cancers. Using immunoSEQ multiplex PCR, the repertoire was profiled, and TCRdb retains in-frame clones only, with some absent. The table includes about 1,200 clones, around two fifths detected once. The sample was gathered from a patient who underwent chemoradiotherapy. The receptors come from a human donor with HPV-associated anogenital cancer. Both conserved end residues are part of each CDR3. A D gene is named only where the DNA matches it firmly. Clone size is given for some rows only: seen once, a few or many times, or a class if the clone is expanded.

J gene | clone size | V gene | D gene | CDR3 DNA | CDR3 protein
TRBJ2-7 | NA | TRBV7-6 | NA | TGTGCCAGCAGTCAGGGTGCAGGCGCATACGAGCAGTACTTC | CASSQGAGAYEQYF
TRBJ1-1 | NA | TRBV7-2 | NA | TGTGCCAGCAGCCAGGGACCCCCGAACACTGAAGCTTTCTTT | CASSQGPPNTEAFF
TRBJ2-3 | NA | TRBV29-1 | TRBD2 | TGCAGCGTTGGGGGTAGCGGGGGACCCGGAGATACGCAGTATTTT | CSVGGSGGPGDTQYF
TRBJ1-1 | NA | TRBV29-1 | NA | TGCAGCGTTGGGTTGACTGAAGCTTTCTTT | CSVGLTEAFF
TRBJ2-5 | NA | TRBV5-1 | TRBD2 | TGCGCCAGCAGCTGGACCAGCGGGGCACAAGAGACCCAGTACTTC | CASSWTSGAQETQYF
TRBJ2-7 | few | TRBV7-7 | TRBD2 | TGTGCCAGCAGCCCCGGGGTAGCGGGACCCTACGAGCAGTACTTC | CASSPGVAGPYEQYF
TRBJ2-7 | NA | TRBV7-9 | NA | TGTGCCAGCAGCTCCACACAACAAGCGTACGAGCAGTACTTC | CASSSTQQAYEQYF
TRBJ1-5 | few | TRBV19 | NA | TGTGCCAGTAGTATTAGTGGAAGCAATCAGCCCCAGCATTTT | CASSISGSNQPQHF
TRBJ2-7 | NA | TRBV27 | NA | TGTGCCAGCAGTGCCACCGGGACGGAGCAGTACTTC | CASSATGTEQYF
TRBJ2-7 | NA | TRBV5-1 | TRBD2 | TGCGCCAGCAGCTCCAAAGGGGGACTAGCGGGAGAAAAATACGAGCAGTACTTC | CASSSKGGLAGEKYEQYF
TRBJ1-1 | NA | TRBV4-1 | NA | TGCGCCAGCAGCCCGGGGGAGAACTTGAACACTGAAGCTTTCTTT | CASSPGENLNTEAFF
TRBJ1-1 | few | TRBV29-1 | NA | TGCAGTGCCTACTGGAGGACTGAAGCTTTCTTT | CSAYWRTEAFF
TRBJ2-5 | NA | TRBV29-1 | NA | TGCAGCGTTCTGGGACAAGAGACCCAGTACTTC | CSVLGQETQYF
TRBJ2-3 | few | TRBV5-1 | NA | TGCGCCAGCAGCTCATCAGGACAGATTGCGCAGTATTTT | CASSSSGQIAQYF
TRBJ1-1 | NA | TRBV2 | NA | TGTGCCAGCAGTGATGCGGCGAACACTGAAGCTTTCTTT | CASSDAANTEAFF
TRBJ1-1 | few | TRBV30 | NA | TGTGCCTGGGCGGTACAGGGGAACACTGAAGCTTTCTTT | CAWAVQGNTEAFF
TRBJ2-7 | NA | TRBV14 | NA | TGTGCCAGCAGCCAAGACGCGGACACAAAGCAGTACTTC | CASSQDADTKQYF
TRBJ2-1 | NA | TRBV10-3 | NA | TGTGCCATCAGTCGGTGGGAGTCCCGAGAGCCAGCGTTTGAGCAGTTCTTC | CAISRWESREPAFEQFF
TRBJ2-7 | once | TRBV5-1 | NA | TGCGCCAGCAGCTTGGACCTTGCGGGCGAGCAGTACTTC | CASSLDLAGEQYF
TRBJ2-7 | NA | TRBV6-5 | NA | TGTGCCAGCAGTCAAGGGGCCGCAGGGGCCTACGAGCAGTACTTC | CASSQGAAGAYEQYF
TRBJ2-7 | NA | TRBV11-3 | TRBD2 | TGTGCCAGCAGGGGGAGGGCCTACGAGCAGTACTTC | CASRGRAYEQYF
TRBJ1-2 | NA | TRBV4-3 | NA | TGCGCCAGCAGCCAAGATCCTCGGGGAAGAGGTTATGGCTACACCTTC | CASSQDPRGRGYGYTF